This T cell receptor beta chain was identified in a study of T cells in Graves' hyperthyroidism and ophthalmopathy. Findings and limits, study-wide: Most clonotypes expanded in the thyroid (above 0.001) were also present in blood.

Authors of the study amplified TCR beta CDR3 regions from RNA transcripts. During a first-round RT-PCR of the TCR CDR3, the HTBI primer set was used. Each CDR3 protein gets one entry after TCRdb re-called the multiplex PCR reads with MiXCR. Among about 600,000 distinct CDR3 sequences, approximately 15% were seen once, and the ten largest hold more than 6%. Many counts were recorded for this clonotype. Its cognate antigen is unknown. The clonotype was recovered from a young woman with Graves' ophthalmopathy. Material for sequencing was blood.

CDR3 amino acids: CASSVQRYEQYF. Written as DNA, the CDR3 is TGTGCCAGCAGCGTTCAGAGATACGAGCAGTACTTC. This chain uses TRBV11-1 with TRBJ2-7; D unclear. The length of the CDR3 is 12 residues. Germline V CDR1 and CDR2: SGHAT, FQDESV (reference sequence). The V gene lost 5 bases and the J gene lost 4 bases, with 9 bases spanning the gap.